Presented here are 29 T cell receptor beta chains from one specimen sequenced in a study of cytomegalovirus exposure and HLA in healthy donors. PCR employed 60 Vbeta and 13 Jbeta primers. Libraries were prepared by immunoSEQ multiplex PCR; TCRdb keeps only in-frame clonotypes and omits some of them. This sample's clone table lists around 50,000 clones. The sample taken for sequencing was PBMCs. The receptors come from a woman between 35 and 50 years old in good health and CMV-seronegative.

The chain has TRBV2 and TRBJ2-5; 7 positions match TRBD1. The trim removed 4 bases at V and 8 bases at J, leaving 13 bases unmatched. This CDR3 has 15 residues. Germline loops: CDR1 SNHLY, CDR2 FYNNEI. CDR3 sequence (DNA): TGTGCCAGCAGTGTCCATGACAGGGATCGAATCACCCAGTACTTC. This sequence encodes CASSVHDRDRITQYF.

The CDR3 sequence is CASSVFLQSSYNEQFF. CDR3 nucleotides: TGTGCCAGCAGCGTCTTTCTCCAGTCCTCCTACAATGAGCAGTTCTTC. The rearrangement links TRBV9 to TRBJ2-1, with D hard to call. Germline V gives CDR1 SGDLS, CDR2 YYNGEE. V gave up 2 bases and J gave up 0 bases, with 12 bases separating them. The CDR3 is made up of 16 amino acids.

The chain couples TRBV6-1 to TRBJ2-3; perhaps TRBD1 as D (6 bases). CDR1 MNHNS and CDR2 SASEGT come from the germline V gene. V lost 2 bases and J 1 base, leaving 10 bases between the germline ends. The CDR3 length is 15 residues. CDR3 region: CASSEQGSGTDTQYF. CDR3 in DNA: TGTGCCAGCAGTGAACAGGGGAGCGGCACAGATACGCAGTATTTT.

This chain connects TRBV5-1 to TRBJ1-2; a weak D match, TRBD1 (6 bases). The CDR3 is 14 amino acids. Germline V gene data show CDR1 as SGHRS and CDR2 as YFSETQ. Trimming stripped 0 bases from V and 7 bases from J, with 13 bases between. CDR3: CASSLDSTGSGYTF. DNA for the CDR3: TGCGCCAGCAGCTTGGATAGTACAGGGAGTGGCTACACCTTC.

As to this clone: Other nucleotide sequences in the sample specify the same CDR3. This sequence joins TRBV27 and TRBJ2-5, with D maybe TRBD2 (5 bases). From germline, CDR1 is MNHEY and CDR2 SMNVEV (reference sequence). The V gene lost 2 bases and the J gene lost 5 bases, with 12 bases spanning the gap. The CDR3 sequence is 14 residues long. Here the CDR3 reads CASSLMGAEETQYF. DNA for the CDR3: TGTGCCAGCAGTTTAATGGGAGCAGAGGAGACCCAGTACTTC.

The genes are TRBV5-1 and TRBJ2-3, with 7 bases matching TRBD2. The germline V gene encodes CDR1 SGHRS and CDR2 YFSETQ. The CDR3 totals 15 residues. Trimming at V came to 3 bases and at J to 3 bases, leaving 7 bases not matched to a gene. As DNA, the CDR3 is TGCGCCAGCAGCTGGAGCGGGATAGCAACAGATACGCAGTATTTT. Translated, it gives CASSWSGIATDTQYF.

The CDR3 region has the DNA TGCAGTGCCGGTAACCAGCAGTATTTT. Translating gives CSAGNQQYF. The rearrangement joins TRBV20-1 to TRBJ2-3; no definite D call. V was shortened by 6 bases and J by 11 bases, with 9 bases between the two germline ends. Germline lookup yields CDR1 DFQATT and CDR2 SNEGSKA (reference sequence). This CDR3 region has 9 residues.

V usage is TRBV4-1 and J usage is TRBJ1-6; D not certain. Trimming shortened V by 0 bases and J by 10 bases, and 10 bases separated the two germline ends. The CDR3 covers 14 residues. The germline gives CDR1 MGHRA, CDR2 YSYEKL. The CDR3 reads CASSQEVRGSPLHF. The CDR3 nucleotides read TGCGCCAGCAGCCAAGAGGTCCGCGGGTCACCCCTCCACTTT.

Regarding this clone: Other DNA sequences in this specimen translate into the identical CDR3. The chain employs TRBV4-3 and TRBJ1-2, with D perhaps TRBD1 (5 bases). The CDR3 has 15 residues. The germline V and J ends were trimmed by 1 base and 4 bases, with 13 bases remaining between them. CDR1 is LGHNA and CDR2 is YSLEER in the germline V gene. The CDR3 protein is CASSQGGGEGYGYTF. The CDR3 region has the DNA TGCGCCAGCAGCCAAGGGGGAGGGGAAGGCTATGGCTACACCTTC.

This chain links TRBV15 with TRBJ1-1; the D gene is possibly TRBD1 (5 bases). V was shortened by 0 bases and J by 10 bases, with 12 bases between the two germline ends. There are 13 residues in the CDR3. From germline, CDR1 is LNHNV and CDR2 YYDKDF (reference sequence). The CDR3 reads CATSRDSTATAFF. CDR3 coding DNA: TGTGCCACCAGCAGAGATTCGACAGCCACAGCTTTCTTT.

The DNA of the CDR3 is TGTGCCAGCAGTTACTCGAGGGACAGGCACACTGAAGCTTTCTTT. It codes for CASSYSRDRHTEAFF. V usage is TRBV6-5 and J usage is TRBJ1-1, with 8 bases fitting TRBD1. Per the germline V gene, CDR1 is MNHEY and CDR2 is SVGAGI. The CDR3 runs to 15 residues. V dropped 0 bases and J dropped 3; count of bases not matched to a gene: 3.

This chain joins TRBV7-9 and TRBJ1-6, with a possible D match to TRBD1 (6 bases). The CDR3 loop spans 13 amino acids. V shed 5 bases and J shed 10 bases, with 12 bases lying between them. Germline CDR1 SEHNR, CDR2 FQNEAQ (reference sequence). The CDR3 DNA is TGTGCCAGCAGCCGCACACAGGGATCACCCCTCCACTTT. Translating it yields CASSRTQGSPLHF.

In nucleotides, the CDR3 is TGTGCCAGTAATTGGGACAGGGCTAGCAATCAGCCCCAGCATTTT. Amino acids: CASNWDRASNQPQHF. The chain combines TRBV19 with TRBJ1-5; TRBD1 aligns across 9 bases. Germline-derived CDR1 and CDR2 are LNHDA and SQIVND (reference sequence). CDR3 length: 15 residues. Losses at the gene ends were 7 bases for V and 0 bases for J; bases not matched to a gene: 4.

This sequence joins TRBV7-2 and TRBJ2-1; D possibly corresponds to TRBD2 (6 bases). The CDR3 has 16 residues. V lost 0 bases and J lost 0, with 9 bases in between. Germline V gene data show CDR1 as SGHTA and CDR2 as FQGNSA. CDR3 residues: CASSLARGASYNEQFF. The CDR3 DNA reads TGTGCCAGCAGCTTAGCGCGGGGTGCCTCCTACAATGAGCAGTTCTTC.

V is TRBV18 and J is TRBJ2-7; 7 nucleotides align to TRBD1. The junction had 11 bases not matched to a gene; V was cut back by 8 bases and J by 4 bases. Germline V lookup: CDR1 KGHSH, CDR2 LQKENI. The CDR3 loop spans 14 amino acids. CDR3 region: CASANPGTEYEQYF. The CDR3 nucleotides read TGTGCCAGCGCGAATCCCGGGACAGAATACGAGCAGTACTTC.

CDR3 DNA: TGCGCCAGCAGCTTAAGCCGGGGATACACAGATACGCAGTATTTT. Protein sequence: CASSLSRGYTDTQYF. The rearrangement joins TRBV5-1 to TRBJ2-3; D may be TRBD2 (5 bases). The CDR3 sequence is 15 residues long. CDR1 and CDR2 (germline): SGHRS, YFSETQ. V lost 2 bases and J lost 2, with 12 bases in between.

V is TRBV5-1 and J is TRBJ2-7, with 9 bases aligning to TRBD1. Looked up from germline, CDR1 is SGHRS and CDR2 is YFSETQ. The CDR3 is 15 residues long. Trimming cost V 0 bases and J 3 bases; bases outside gene matches: 4. The CDR3 reads CASSLGGQGFYEQYF. The CDR3 coding sequence is TGCGCCAGCAGCTTGGGGGGACAGGGTTTCTACGAGCAGTACTTC.

This chain joins TRBV7-8 and TRBJ2-1; D is undetermined. V dropped 6 bases and J dropped 8 bases, with 11 bases sitting between them. Looked up from germline, CDR1 is SGHVS and CDR2 is FQNEAQ. The CDR3 has 12 residues. CDR3 in amino acids: CASRPNRDEQFF. In DNA, the CDR3 is TGTGCCAGCAGACCTAACCGGGATGAGCAGTTCTTC.

A remark on this clone: Sequence at one end of the junction differs from germline and may be a read error. The chain links TRBV30 to TRBJ2-5; 8 positions match TRBD1. In germline, CDR1 is GTSNPN, CDR2 SVGIG (reference sequence). The CDR3 contains 15 residues. The CDR3 loop reads CAGSPGQGLMETQYF. CDR3 nucleotides: TGTGCCGGGAGTCCAGGACAGGGATTGATGGAGACCCAGTACTTC. Variable domain in full (rest from reference TRBV30 and TRBJ2-5): SQTIHQWPATLVQPVGSPLSLECTVEGTSNPNLYWYRQAAGRGLQLLFYSVGIGQISSEVPQNLSASRPQDRQFILSSKKLLLSDSGFYLCAGSPGQGLMETQYFGPGTRLLVL.

This sequence joins TRBV12-5 and TRBJ2-2; 7 bases are shared with TRBD2. The CDR3 runs to 16 residues. CDR1 and CDR2 (germline): LGHNT, FRNRAP. J gave up 0 bases and V 8 bases, and 9 bases lay outside the gene matches. CDR3 DNA sequence: TGTGCTAGTTCCCAACGGGGGGTAGCGAACACCGGGGAGCTGTTTTTT. Its translation is CASSQRGVANTGELFF.

This sequence joins TRBV7-8 and TRBJ1-1; the D gene is possibly TRBD1 (5 bases). The CDR3 spans 14 residues. Trimming shortened V by 5 bases and J by 1 base, and 11 bases separated the two germline ends. Germline V gives CDR1 SGHVS, CDR2 FQNEAQ. The CDR3 DNA reads as TGTGCCAGCAGCATTGGGGGGGGGAACACTGAAGCTTTCTTT. The encoded protein is CASSIGGGNTEAFF.

The chain combines TRBV6-1 with TRBJ2-7; tentatively, D is TRBD1 (6 bases). Trimming took off 3 bases at V and 2 bases at J, with 14 bases between the two ends. There are 15 residues in the CDR3. Germline CDR1 is MNHNS and CDR2 is SASEGT. The CDR3 here is CASSDLWAGAYEQYF. CDR3 coding DNA: TGTGCCAGCAGTGACCTGTGGGCAGGGGCCTACGAGCAGTACTTC.

The chain employs TRBV5-1 and TRBJ1-2, with 8 bases aligning to TRBD1. Germline V CDR1 and CDR2: SGHRS, YFSETQ. CDR3 length: 13 residues. The junction had 4 bases not matched to a gene; V was cut back by 5 bases and J by 4 bases. Written as DNA, the CDR3 is TGCGCCAGCAGTGGACAGGGAACCTATGGCTACACCTTC. Residues: CASSGQGTYGYTF.

CDR3 coding DNA: TGTGCCAGCTCACCACTCCCTCTTACAACTAATGAAAAACTGTTTTTT. It translates to CASSPLPLTTNEKLFF. The chain combines TRBV18 with TRBJ1-4, with D unclear. Germline-derived CDR1 and CDR2 are KGHSH and LQKENI. With 1 base removed from V and 0 bases from J, the gap between germline ends came to 9 bases. This CDR3 is built from 16 residues.

This chain connects TRBV11-2 to TRBJ1-2, with TRBD1 matching 11 bases. J lost 4 bases, V lost 4 bases, and 2 bases had no gene match. The CDR3 totals 14 residues. Germline loops: CDR1 SGHAT, CDR2 FQNNGV. The CDR3 sequence is CASSWTGGAYGYTF. The CDR3 DNA reads TGTGCCAGCAGCTGGACAGGGGGCGCCTATGGCTACACCTTC.

The gene calls are TRBV2 and TRBJ1-5; tentative D call: TRBD1 (5 bases). Deletions cut 4 bases from V and 5 bases from J, with 9 bases between. Per the germline V gene, CDR1 is SNHLY and CDR2 is FYNNEI. CDR3 length equals 13 residues. The CDR3 DNA reads TGTGCCAGCAGTGTCGACAGTCATCAGCCCCAGCATTTT. Translated, it gives CASSVDSHQPQHF.

CDR3 in amino acids: CASSQDWQGSNQPQHF. CDR3 nucleotide sequence: TGTGCCAGCAGCCAAGATTGGCAGGGGAGCAATCAGCCCCAGCATTTT. The chain carries TRBV4-2 and TRBJ1-5; TRBD1 might be the D (6 bases). With 0 bases removed from V and 1 base from J, the gap between germline ends came to 10 bases. Germline values: CDR1 LGHNA, CDR2 YNFKEQ. This CDR3 is 16 amino acids long.

The chain employs TRBV18 and TRBJ2-6; no clear D gene. The V end was cut by 3 bases, the J end by 4 bases, with 10 bases between. Germline V gene sequence: CDR1 KGHSH, CDR2 LQKENI. This CDR3 has 15 amino acids. The CDR3 protein is CASSPQVTGANVLTF. The CDR3 nucleotides read TGTGCCAGCTCACCTCAGGTGACGGGGGCCAACGTCCTGACTTTC. The whole variable domain, filled in from reference TRBV18 and TRBJ2-6, reads NAGVMQNPRHLVRRRGQEARLRCSPMKGHSHVYWYRQLPEEGLKFMVYLQKENIIDESGMPKERFSAEFPKEGPSILRIQQVVRGDSAAYFCASSPQVTGANVLTFGAGSRLTVL.

The chain links TRBV23-1 to TRBJ1-1; 8 bases are a match to TRBD1. TRBV23-1 is reported as an ORF; its role is uncertain. Trimming took 4 bases from V and 4 from J; bases not matched to a gene: 8. The CDR3 is 15 amino acids. CDR3 in DNA: TGCGCCAGCAGTCGACGTGGACAGGGAGGCACTGAAGCTTTCTTT. Its protein product is CASSRRGQGGTEAFF.